This T cell receptor beta chain was recorded in a study of Graves' ophthalmopathy and Graves' hyperthyroidism. Broader study findings: Blood also carried most expanded thyroid clonotypes exceeding 0.001 frequency. The model's ophthalmopathy progression predictions had approximately 71% sensitivity and 72.22% specificity.

There are many counts of this clonotype. Its antigen is not identified. The authors amplified TCR beta CDR3 regions from RNA transcripts. The library came from an HTBI-primed first-round RT-PCR and a second-round multiplex PCR. TCRdb re-called the multiplex PCR reads through MiXCR, storing one row per CDR3 protein. The sample has around 1,200,000 distinct CDR3 sequences, about 40% seen once; the top ten hold roughly 11%. The CDR3 is made up of 15 amino acids. Germline lookup yields CDR1 SGHTS and CDR2 YDEGEE. V was shortened by 4 bases and J by 5 bases, with 16 bases between the two germline ends. Aged 18 to 65, hyperthyroidism patients had new diagnoses of under 2 months' duration.

Sequencing was performed on peripheral blood or thyroid tissue (not recorded which). The chain recombines TRBV5-8 with TRBJ1-5; no reliable D call. The clonotype was recovered from an adult man with Graves' hyperthyroidism. In DNA, the CDR3 is TGTGCCAGCAGCCCGGTGGGGTCAGGTGATCAGCCCCAGCATTTT. This sequence encodes CASSPVGSGDQPQHF. Based on the CDR3 plus reference TRBV5-8 and TRBJ1-5, the full variable domain is EAGVTQSPTHLIKTRGQQATLRCSPISGHTSVYWYQQALGLGLQFLLWYDEGEERNRGNFPPRFSGRQFPNYSSELNVNALELEDSALYLCASSPVGSGDQPQHFGDGTRLSIL.